These 11 T cell receptor beta chains were all obtained from the same sample, sequenced in a study of shared clonotypes between healthy human individuals. Repertoires were generated with immunoSEQ multiplex PCR, while TCRdb's copy carries only in-frame clones and drops some. This sample has about 1.9 million clones; around 93% occur once, and the top ten carry around 1.7%. Naive CD8 cells were CD45RO-negative, positively selected for CCR7, excluding terminally differentiated effector memory CD45RA+ cells. Sequences were obtained from naive CD8+ T cells from PBMCs. The receptors derive from a man between 18 and 35 years old in good health. Some clones in this sample may be carry-over from other donors' samples.

V usage is TRBV11-2 and J usage is TRBJ2-7; D is ambiguous. The CDR3 totals 13 residues. The V and J ends lost 2 bases and 2 bases respectively, with 7 bases between them. Germline V gene sequence: CDR1 SGHAT, CDR2 FQNNGV. CDR3 residues: CASSLRLTYEQYF. DNA for the CDR3: TGTGCCAGCAGCTTACGTCTCACCTACGAGCAGTACTTC.

The chain uses TRBV6-1 and TRBJ2-5, with 8 nucleotides matching TRBD1. The J call may be wrong; the DNA end is better matched by TRBJ2-7. CDR1 is MNHNS and CDR2 is SASEGT in the germline V gene. This CDR3 has 13 residues. CDR3 region: CAIRTGSSYEQYF. CDR3 DNA: TGTGCCATTAGGACAGGGAGCTCCTACGAGCAGTACTTC.

J is TRBJ1-2 and V is TRBV28; TRBD1 matches at 8 bases. The junction had 11 bases not matched to a gene; V was cut back by 5 bases and J by 6 bases. This CDR3 comprises 15 residues. From germline, CDR1 is MDHEN and CDR2 SYDVKM. The CDR3 coding sequence is TGTGCCAGCAGTGGTGGGAGGGGCAGGGGGCATGGCTACACCTTC. The encoded protein is CASSGGRGRGHGYTF.

This chain links TRBV18 with TRBJ2-3; 8 bases align to TRBD2. CDR1 KGHSH and CDR2 LQKENI come from the germline V gene. This CDR3 is built from 15 residues. V trimming: 2 bases; J trimming: 5 bases; junction bases outside the gene matches: 6. The CDR3, as DNA: TGTGCCAGCTCACCAACTCGGGAGGGCCGAGATACGCAGTATTTT. Translation: CASSPTREGRDTQYF.

V is TRBV4-2 and J is TRBJ2-1, with a possible D match to TRBD2 (5 bases). The CDR3 is 17 residues long. Trimming left V 0 bases short and J 5 bases short, with 17 bases between. Germline loops: CDR1 LGHNA, CDR2 YNFKEQ. This chain's CDR3 is CASSQEHRLAFDNEQFF. CDR3 nucleotides: TGTGCCAGCAGCCAAGAGCATCGCCTAGCTTTCGACAATGAGCAGTTCTTC.

The chain recombines TRBV5-1 with TRBJ2-7, with 11 bases aligning to TRBD2. Per germline, CDR1 SGHRS and CDR2 YFSETQ. V dropped 4 bases and J dropped 5; count of bases not matched to a gene: 11. The CDR3 is 16 amino acids. The CDR3 loop is CASSASRLAGSHEQYF. The CDR3 nucleotides are TGCGCCAGCAGCGCGTCCCGACTAGCGGGATCCCACGAGCAGTACTTC.

The chain's CDR3 is CATRLVYEQYF. The CDR3 DNA follows: TGCGCCACTAGACTCGTCTACGAGCAGTACTTC. J is TRBJ2-7 and V is TRBV10-2, with D hard to call. The CDR3 covers 11 residues. Germline assignment: CDR1 WSHSY and CDR2 SAAADI. Trimming took 10 bases from V and 3 from J, leaving 10 bases between them.

The genes are TRBV7-9 and TRBJ2-7; D gene unclear. Trimming took 5 bases from V and 3 from J, leaving 5 bases between them. Germline CDR1 reads SEHNR; CDR2 reads FQNEAQ (reference sequence). This CDR3 has 11 residues. This CDR3 is CASSTNYEQYF. CDR3 nucleotide sequence: TGTGCCAGCAGCACTAACTACGAGCAGTACTTC.

The chain carries TRBV29-1 and TRBJ1-2; D perhaps matches TRBD1 (5 bases). V was pared by 6 bases and J by 4 bases, with 9 bases between. CDR3 length: 11 residues. Germline values: CDR1 SQVTM, CDR2 ANQGSEA. CDR3 sequence: CSVPRAYGYTF. DNA for the CDR3: TGCAGCGTACCCAGGGCCTATGGCTACACCTTC.

About this clone itself: The same CDR3 also results from other DNA sequences found in this sample. This rearrangement joins TRBV27 to TRBJ1-5, with D possibly being TRBD1 (6 bases). The CDR3 covers 16 residues. Trimming left V 6 bases short and J 6 bases short, with 21 bases between. The V gene's germline CDR1 is MNHEY and CDR2 SMNVEV (reference sequence). The CDR3, as DNA: TGTGCCAGCAGCCCCTCGGGGGGCGAGGTTGGTCAGCCCCAGCATTTT. Its protein is CASSPSGGEVGQPQHF.

This sequence joins TRBV19 and TRBJ1-1, with no clear D. V gave up 5 bases and J gave up 7 bases, with 17 bases separating them. CDR3 size: 14 residues. CDR1 is LNHDA, CDR2 SQIVND, per germline (reference sequence). CDR3 DNA sequence: TGTGCCAGTAGTCCCCGGGTGTGGTCGGGTGAAGCTTTCTTT. It specifies CASSPRVWSGEAFF.